This T cell receptor (beta chain) was identified during a study of PD-L1 blockade in urothelial cancer (dated by TCRdb to between 2016 and 2019). Turning to the overall study: Every patient began therapy at some point between 2013 and 2015 and was given atezolizumab 1,200 mg intravenously every 3 weeks. In the same patients, whole exome sequencing and RNA sequencing of pretreatment tumors were performed in addition to TCR sequencing. Some 29 patients had pretreatment blood TCR-seq, some 25 had at least one posttreatment blood collection, and some 25 had tumor TCR-seq. Pretreatment tumor samples, along with matched peripheral blood collected serially before and after atezolizumab treatment, underwent TCR sequencing. Durable clinical benefit was defined as a progression-free survival longer than 6 months, and TCR features were additionally tested against progression-free survival and overall survival. Patients had an ECOG performance status of 0 or 1 and had received between 0 and 3 prior chemotherapy regimens. Somatic, immune and clinical correlates of response to PD-L1 blockade with atezolizumab in urothelial cancer were the focus of an exploratory multi-omic analysis. Blood samples gave a median of about 150,000 T cells and 77,000 or so unique TCRs, with a median clonality of around 0.08. About nine tenths of the roughly 29 patients were males with bladder-origin urothelial cancer, and about two thirds of the roughly 30 reported a prior smoking history. Blood samples were analyzed at 3 weeks after treatment start (second dose) and at 6 weeks after treatment start. Nine patients reached durable clinical benefit, while some 20 patients did not. Overall results and qualifications from the work: Among patients with durable benefit, tumor-associated TCR clones showed greater expansion in peripheral blood 3 weeks after treatment started (n ≈ 23, p = 0.022). Because the sample size was small (n = 29) and many of the analyses were exploratory, the results are meant to be hypothesis-generating. A pretreatment peripheral blood TCR clonality below the median was linked to improved progression-free and overall survival.

This clone was seen once. The antigen it recognizes is unknown. The input lacks base qualities; no much larger clone sits a single base away. To estimate absolute template abundance from read counts, synthetic TCR analog templates were spiked into each PCR. Using the immunoSEQ assay, TCRbeta CDR3 regions were amplified from genomic DNA with bias-controlled V and J gene primers. Rearranged TCRbeta segments were sequenced at approximately 20X coverage. Per the original workflow: Sequencing errors were corrected by clustering and CDR3s were annotated against IMGT to assign V, D and J genes. Downstream analyses used only productive TCRbeta rearrangements, leaving out any out-of-frame or stop-codon sequences. Clonality was computed as one minus Shannon entropy normalized by the log of the number of unique productive sequences. Clones differing between time points or between blood and tumor were identified by Fisher's exact test with Benjamini-Hochberg correction at adjusted p below 0.01. The table comes from immuneACCESS by way of TCRdb, which keeps in-frame sequences with V and J called. Part of the clones is missing from these tables; in studies checked, under half for an unresolved V gene and the rest for unknown reasons. The V and J calls and clone size come from that table; D and trimming were worked out from the DNA. This sample gives tens of thousands of clones in total; less than 90% of them show up just once. Of the sample, approximately 10% is held by the ten largest clones.

For CDR1 and CDR2, the germline V gene lists SGHDT and YYEEEE. The germline ends are 8 bases apart after V is trimmed by 0 bases and J by 0 bases. Inclusive of the bounding cysteine and phenylalanine, the CDR3 is 15 residues long. Only the CDR3 DNA is retained, 45 bases long and in frame from the first base. The time point label here, explained by the study, means: pretreatment peripheral blood. The cohort included 29 patients with locally advanced or metastatic urothelial carcinoma who were treated at Memorial Sloan Kettering on a trial protocol. Peripheral blood mononuclear cells were collected pretreatment and during treatment, with between 1 and 8 total time points per patient. The Qiagen DNeasy Blood extraction kit was used to purify genomic DNA from total PBMCs and from tumor samples. PBMCs were collected pretreatment and during treatment, and were isolated and stored as previously described.

This sequence uses TRBV5-6 and TRBJ2-3, and possibly TRBD1, on 5 matching bases. The sequence came from a woman in her sixties or seventies with urothelial cancer. The material was PBMCs, obtained around atezolizumab (anti-PD-L1) treatment. This receptor carries the CDR3 CASSLGRASTDTQYF. At the DNA level, the sequence is TGTGCCAGCAGCTTGGGCAGGGCTAGCACAGATACGCAGTATTTT.